The 13 T cell receptor beta chains below all came from one sample that was sequenced in a study of human T cells and chemical hapten exposure. TCRdb reanalysed the RACE reads using MiXCR and keeps one entry per CDR3 protein. The sample holds about 89,000 distinct CDR3 sequences, 10% to 12% seen once. Sample time point: pre-sensitization, week 0. Treatment: therapeutic diphenylcyclopropenone sensitization with weekly scalp DPC. Sequenced material: whole blood, taken in connection with sensitization to the hapten diphenylcyclopropenone (DPC). These receptors all stem from a woman aged 60-70 years with alopecia areata. Some clones in this sample may be carry-over from other donors' samples.

This clonotype was counted ten times or more. This chain connects TRBV20-1 to TRBJ1-1, with D perhaps matching TRBD1 (6 bases). V was shortened by 1 base and J by 3 bases, with 12 bases between the two germline ends. From germline, CDR1 is DFQATT and CDR2 SNEGSKA (reference sequence). This CDR3 is 14 amino acids long. The CDR3 reads CSARGMRGDTEAFF. CDR3 DNA sequence: TGCAGTGCTAGAGGGATGAGGGGGGACACTGAAGCTTTCTTT.

This clonotype was counted many times. Here the CDR3 omits its conserved ending phenylalanine or tryptophan, so a read error is the likely source. This chain uses TRBV4-1 with TRBJ1-6; 9 bases are shared with TRBD1. The CDR3 totals 19 residues. Trimming took 1 base from V and 0 from J; bases not matched to a gene: 7. CDR1 is MGHRA, CDR2 YSYEKL, per germline. DNA for the CDR3: TGCGCCAGCAGCCAAGCCATCGGACAGGGGAGCTCCTATAATTCACCCCTCCACCTT. This gives the protein CASSQAIGQGSSYNSPLHL.

This clonotype was observed many times. The chain joins TRBV5-4 to TRBJ2-2; 8 bases map to TRBD2. V trimming: 6 bases; J trimming: 4 bases; junction bases outside the gene matches: 8. This CDR3 has 15 residues. Per the germline V gene, CDR1 is SGHNT and CDR2 is YYREEE (reference sequence). CDR3 residues: CASKGSGGGTGELFF. The DNA for the CDR3 is TGTGCCAGCAAGGGGAGCGGGGGAGGCACCGGGGAGCTGTTTTTT. Based on the CDR3 plus reference TRBV5-4 and TRBJ2-2, the full variable domain is ETGVTQSPTHLIKTRGQQVTLRCSSQSGHNTVSWYQQALGQGPQFIFQYYREEENGRGNFPPRFSGLQFPNYSSELNVNALELDDSALYLCASKGSGGGTGELFFGEGSRLTVL.

This clonotype showed up just a few times. A junction boundary mismatches the germline segment, possibly from a read error. The V gene is TRBV7-7, the J gene TRBJ2-5; 7 bases are a match to TRBD1. This CDR3 region has 15 residues. In germline, CDR1 is SSHAT, CDR2 FNYEAQ (reference sequence). CDR3: CASSPEDRARETQYF. CDR3 nucleotide sequence: TGTGCTAGCAGCCCTGAAGACAGGGCCCGAGAGACCCAGTACTTC.

This clonotype was detected many times. The J gene is TRBJ2-3, the V gene TRBV29-1; the D gene is possibly TRBD2 (5 bases). Trimming took off 2 bases at V and 6 bases at J, with 12 bases between the two ends. The CDR3 is made up of 13 amino acids. The germline gives CDR1 SQVTM, CDR2 ANQGSEA. CDR3 DNA: TGCAGCGTTGAAAGCGGATCCAGGGATACGCAGTATTTT. This gives the protein CSVESGSRDTQYF.

This chain joins TRBV6-5 and TRBJ2-2; no reliable D call. The CDR3 length is 12 residues. From germline, CDR1 is MNHEY and CDR2 SVGAGI. Trimming pared 2 bases from V and 6 bases from J, leaving 4 bases between. The CDR3 coding sequence is TGTGCCAGCAGTTACCTCGCCGGGGAGCTGTTTTTT. Its translation is CASSYLAGELFF.

CDR3: CASSPPGLVTQYF. DNA of the CDR3: TGTGCCAGCAGCCCACCGGGACTAGTAACGCAGTATTTT. The rearrangement joins TRBV3-1 to TRBJ2-3, with TRBD2 matching over 8 bases. The germline CDR1 and CDR2 sequences are LGHDT and YNNKEL (reference sequence). V dropped 4 bases and J dropped 9; count of bases not matched to a gene: 6. The CDR3 runs 13 residues.

This clonotype was detected ten times or more. In DNA, the CDR3 is TGTGCCAGCAGCCCCTCCGGACTAGCGGGGGGAAGGGATACGCAGTATTTT. Amino acids: CASSPSGLAGGRDTQYF. This rearrangement joins TRBV7-9 to TRBJ2-3, with 14 bases that match TRBD2. The CDR3 spans 17 residues. V gave up 5 bases and J gave up 6 bases; unmatched junction bases: 10. Per the germline V gene, CDR1 is SEHNR and CDR2 is FQNEAQ (reference sequence).

This clonotype was seen ten or more times. The chain recombines TRBV29-1 with TRBJ1-2, with 12 bases aligning to TRBD1. Unmatched junction bases numbered 4, after V lost 7 bases and J lost 7 bases. Looked up from germline, CDR1 is SQVTM and CDR2 is ANQGSEA. The CDR3 consists of 12 residues. In DNA, the CDR3 is TGCAGCGCCGAGGGACAGGGGGCTGGCTACACCTTC. Residues: CSAEGQGAGYTF.

J is TRBJ1-2 and V is TRBV3-1; 7 nucleotides align to TRBD1. Germline CDR1 reads LGHDT; CDR2 reads YNNKEL (reference sequence). The CDR3 consists of 15 residues. The J segment lost 6 bases and the V segment lost 0 bases, leaving 7 bases of the junction unmatched. The CDR3 region has the DNA TGTGCCAGCAGCCAAGATTCAGGGGGGGCGAATGGCTACACCTTC. Residues: CASSQDSGGANGYTF.

This clonotype appeared a few times. The chain combines TRBV3-1 with TRBJ2-5; possibly TRBD2 for D (5 bases). This CDR3 contains 13 residues. Germline V gene lookup returns CDR1 LGHDT and CDR2 YNNKEL (reference sequence). The V end was cut by 8 bases, the J end by 3 bases, with 13 bases between. CDR3 amino acids: CASGRTGKETQYF. The CDR3 bases are TGTGCCAGCGGAAGGACGGGAAAAGAGACCCAGTACTTC.

V is TRBV24-1 and J is TRBJ1-5; D remains unclear. Germline CDR1 KGHDR, CDR2 SFDVKD. The CDR3 spans 15 residues. Trimming took off 7 bases at V and 0 bases at J, with 12 bases between the two ends. The CDR3 here is CATRGPSDSNQPQHF. For the CDR3, the DNA is TGTGCCACCAGAGGGCCCAGTGATAGCAATCAGCCCCAGCATTTT.

This clonotype was observed at least ten times. The J gene is TRBJ2-5, the V gene TRBV2; a weak D match, TRBD2 (5 bases). V was clipped by 6 bases and J by 5 bases, with 10 bases between them. CDR1 and CDR2 from the germline V gene are SNHLY and FYNNEI. This CDR3 has 12 amino acids. CDR3 in DNA: TGTGCCAGCAGCGGGATTCTTGAGACCCAGTACTTC. It codes for CASSGILETQYF.